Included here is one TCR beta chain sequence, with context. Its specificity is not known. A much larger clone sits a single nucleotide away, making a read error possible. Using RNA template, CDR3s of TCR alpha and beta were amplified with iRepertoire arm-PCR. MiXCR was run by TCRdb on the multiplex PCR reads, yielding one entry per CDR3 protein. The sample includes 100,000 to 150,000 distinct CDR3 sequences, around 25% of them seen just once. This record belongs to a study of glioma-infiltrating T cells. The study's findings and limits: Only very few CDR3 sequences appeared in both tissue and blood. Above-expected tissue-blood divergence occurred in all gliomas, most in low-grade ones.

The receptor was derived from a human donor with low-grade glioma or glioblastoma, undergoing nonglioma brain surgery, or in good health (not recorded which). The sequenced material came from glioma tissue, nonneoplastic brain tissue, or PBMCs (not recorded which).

In DNA form, the CDR3 reads TGTGCCGGCAGCTTCCCGGGACTAGTCTCCAATGAGCAGTTCTTC. Translation gives CAGSFPGLVSNEQFF. The V gene is TRBV7-3, the J gene TRBJ2-1; the match to TRBD2 covers 8 bases. This CDR3 has 15 amino acids. In germline, CDR1 is SGHTA, CDR2 FQGTGA.